This TCR beta chain was found in a study of CD8 T cells in ankylosing spondylitis. Overall study findings and caveats: About 8 highly homologous variants made up a TCR beta motif, and this motif appeared characteristic of ankylosing spondylitis blood. Peripheral blood held disease-linked clones only at relatively low frequency, and these were CD8+. Earlier work had already found some motif variants in reactive arthritis synovial fluid and blood. Matched synovial fluid from ankylosing spondylitis patients was reported to be enriched for disease-linked clones.

Of note for this clonotype: What it binds is not known.

The length of the CDR3 is 18 residues. Losses at the gene ends were 6 bases for V and 0 bases for J; bases not matched to a gene: 13. The V gene's germline CDR1 is ENHRY and CDR2 SYGVKD. TCRdb independently ran MiXCR on the 5' RACE reads; one entry per CDR3 protein. Found here are 290,000 or so distinct CDR3 sequences, more than 20% of them singletons; the top ten hold 3.5% to 4.5%. The V call is TRBV10-3, the J call TRBJ2-3; 9 positions agree with TRBD2. The sample was blood, either unsorted or a sorted T cell fraction (not recorded which). This clonotype was obtained from a female donor with ankylosing spondylitis or in good health (not recorded which). The DNA of the CDR3 is TGTGCCATCAGCGGGCCCCTGGGGCGGGAGGGTAGCACAGATACGCAGTATTTT. It is translated as CAISGPLGREGSTDTQYF.